A single sample is the source of the 14 T cell receptor beta chains below, sequenced in a study of T cell repertoires and Cas9 in healthy adults. Libraries were prepared by immunoSEQ multiplex PCR; TCRdb keeps only in-frame clonotypes and omits some of them. Among tens of thousands of clones listed, 85% to 95% were seen once. The specimen sequenced was CD4+ effector T cells (CD127+, CD25-, CD137-, CD154-) from PBMCs; culture status not recorded. The receptor set was obtained from a human donor in good health.

This sequence joins TRBV5-1 and TRBJ2-7; perhaps TRBD2 as D (5 bases). The germline V and J ends were trimmed by 0 bases and 5 bases, with 12 bases remaining between them. This CDR3 contains 14 residues. Germline V lookup: CDR1 SGHRS, CDR2 YFSETQ. The CDR3 is CASSLVSGSDEQYV. The CDR3 coding sequence is TGCGCCAGCAGCTTGGTATCTGGGAGCGACGAGCAGTACGTC.

This chain links TRBV7-2 with TRBJ1-2; D may be TRBD1 (6 bases). Germline V gives CDR1 SGHTA, CDR2 FQGNSA. This CDR3 spans 12 amino acids. V was trimmed by 10 bases and J by 7 bases, leaving 16 bases between them. The CDR3 DNA follows: TGTGCCACCACGCCAGGGGCGGGTGGCTACACCTTC. The encoded protein is CATTPGAGGYTF.

The chain is built from TRBV15 and TRBJ1-1; weak D call: TRBD1 (5 bases). The germline V gene has CDR1 LNHNV and CDR2 YYDKDF (reference sequence). The CDR3 runs 16 residues. The V end was cut by 1 base, the J end by 10 bases, with 22 bases between. The CDR3 DNA is TGTGCCACCAGCAGAGTCGGGGCAGGACTAATAGGCGGAGCTTTCTTT. It translates to CATSRVGAGLIGGAFF.

The rearrangement uses TRBV7-2 and TRBJ1-2; no firm D call. Trimming shortened V by 3 bases and J by 4 bases, and 12 bases separated the two germline ends. The V gene's germline CDR1 is SGHTA and CDR2 FQGNSA. The CDR3 consists of 14 residues. The CDR3 region is CASSLEVGFYGYTF. CDR3 nucleotides: TGTGCCAGCAGCTTGGAAGTGGGCTTCTATGGCTACACCTTC.

The gene calls are TRBV27 and TRBJ1-4, with 7 bases lining up with TRBD1. CDR1 and CDR2 (germline): MNHEY, SMNVEV (reference sequence). Trimming cost V 3 bases and J 0 bases; bases outside gene matches: 4. The CDR3 loop spans 16 amino acids. CDR3 DNA sequence: TGTGCCAGCAGTTTTCAGGGGGTGGCAACTAATGAAAAACTGTTTTTT. It translates to CASSFQGVATNEKLFF.

The chain links TRBV4-3 to TRBJ1-2; D is perhaps TRBD1 (6 bases). The CDR3 runs 14 residues. Germline V CDR1 and CDR2: LGHNA, YSLEER. V dropped 3 bases and J dropped 7 bases, with 15 bases sitting between them. The CDR3: CASSHPTGLGGYTF. The CDR3 DNA reads TGCGCCAGCAGCCATCCCACAGGGTTGGGTGGCTACACCTTC.

This chain uses TRBV11-2 with TRBJ2-1; TRBD2 agrees at 10 bases. The germline V gene encodes CDR1 SGHAT and CDR2 FQNNGV. With V trimmed by 2 bases and J by 8 bases, 9 bases remained unmatched. This CDR3 comprises 16 residues. The CDR3: CASSLKSSGRADEQFF. The DNA for the CDR3 is TGTGCCAGCAGCTTAAAATCTAGCGGGAGAGCCGATGAGCAGTTCTTC.

V and J are TRBV7-7 and TRBJ1-6, with 7 bases lining up with TRBD1. This CDR3 is 14 amino acids long. V lost 5 bases to trimming and J lost 7 bases; unmatched junction nucleotides: 5. Germline V lookup: CDR1 SSHAT, CDR2 FNYEAQ (reference sequence). CDR3 DNA: TGTGCCAGCAGCGCCGGGACAGTAAATTCACCCCTCCACTTT. Residues: CASSAGTVNSPLHF.

Written as DNA, the CDR3 is TGTGCCAGCAGTCAGATTCACAGGGGATGGGGCACAGATACGCAGTATTTT. It codes for CASSQIHRGWGTDTQYF. The V and J genes are TRBV28 and TRBJ2-3; 7 bases line up with TRBD1. CDR3 length: 17 residues. The germline gives CDR1 MDHEN, CDR2 SYDVKM. V gave up 5 bases and J gave up 1 base; unmatched junction bases: 12.

V is TRBV10-2 and J is TRBJ2-7; TRBD2 agrees at 10 bases. The V gene end was trimmed by 3 bases and the J gene end by 6 bases; junction bases not matched to a gene: 8. The CDR3 is 15 amino acids. In germline, CDR1 is WSHSY, CDR2 SAAADI. The CDR3: CASSEPAGGSAEQYV. DNA of the CDR3: TGCGCCAGCAGTGAACCAGCGGGAGGGTCCGCCGAGCAGTACGTC.

This clone was seen a single time. This chain uses TRBV5-6 with TRBJ1-2; unclear D gene. Germline CDR1 reads SGHDT; CDR2 reads YYEEEE. Trimming removed 2 bases at V and 5 bases at J, with 4 bases between. This CDR3 region has 11 residues. The CDR3 DNA reads as TGTGCCAGCAGCTTAAGTTATGGCTACACCTTC. It translates to CASSLSYGYTF.

The genes are TRBV5-4 and TRBJ1-6; 10 bases map to TRBD1. V trimming: 3 bases; J trimming: 8 bases; junction bases outside the gene matches: 2. This CDR3 comprises 14 residues. Germline V CDR1 and CDR2: SGHNT, YYREEE (reference sequence). The CDR3 reads CASSSDRGHSPLHF. CDR3 nucleotide sequence: TGTGCCAGCAGCTCCGACAGGGGGCATTCACCCCTCCACTTT. The whole variable domain, filled in from reference TRBV5-4 and TRBJ1-6, reads ETGVTQSPTHLIKTRGQQVTLRCSSQSGHNTVSWYQQALGQGPQFIFQYYREEENGRGNFPPRFSGLQFPNYSSELNVNALELDDSALYLCASSSDRGHSPLHFGNGTRLTVT.

The V and J genes are TRBV11-3 and TRBJ1-2, with TRBD1 as a possible D gene (6 bases). V was pared by 1 base and J by 4 bases, with 10 bases between. Germline-derived CDR1 and CDR2 are SGHNT and YENEEA. The CDR3 spans 14 residues. Here the CDR3 DNA reads TGTGCCAGCAGCTTAGGGCAGGGGAGCTATGGCTACACCTTC. Its translation is CASSLGQGSYGYTF.

The CDR3 DNA sequence: TGTGCCAGCAGAAACCTGGGGATGCAGCCCCAGCATTTT. Its translation: CASRNLGMQPQHF. The rearrangement uses TRBV6-5 and TRBJ1-5; D call uncertain. In germline, CDR1 is MNHEY, CDR2 SVGAGI. CDR3 length: 13 residues. Trimming stripped 6 bases from V and 7 bases from J, with 13 bases between.